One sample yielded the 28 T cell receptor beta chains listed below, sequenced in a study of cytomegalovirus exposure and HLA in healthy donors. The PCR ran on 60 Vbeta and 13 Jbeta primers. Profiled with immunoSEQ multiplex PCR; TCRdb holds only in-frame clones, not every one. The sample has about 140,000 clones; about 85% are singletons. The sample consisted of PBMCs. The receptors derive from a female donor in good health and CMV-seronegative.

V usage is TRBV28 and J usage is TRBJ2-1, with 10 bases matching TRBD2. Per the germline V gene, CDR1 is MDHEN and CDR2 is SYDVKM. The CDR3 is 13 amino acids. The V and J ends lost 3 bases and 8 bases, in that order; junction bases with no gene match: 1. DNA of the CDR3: TGTGCCAGCAGTTTGCTAGCGGGGGATGAGCAGTTCTTC. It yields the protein CASSLLAGDEQFF.

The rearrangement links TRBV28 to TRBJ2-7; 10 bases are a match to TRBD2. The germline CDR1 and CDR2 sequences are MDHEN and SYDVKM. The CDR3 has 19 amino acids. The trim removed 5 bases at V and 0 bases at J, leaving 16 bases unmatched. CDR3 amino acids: CASSNPGLAFPPSSYEQYF. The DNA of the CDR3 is TGTGCCAGCAGTAATCCGGGACTAGCGTTCCCACCGAGCTCCTACGAGCAGTACTTC. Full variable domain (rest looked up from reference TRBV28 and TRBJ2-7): DVKVTQSSRYLVKRTGEKVFLECVQDMDHENMFWYRQDPGLGLRLIYFSYDVKMKEKGDIPEGYSVSREKKERFSLILESASTNQTSMYLCASSNPGLAFPPSSYEQYFGPGTRLTVT.

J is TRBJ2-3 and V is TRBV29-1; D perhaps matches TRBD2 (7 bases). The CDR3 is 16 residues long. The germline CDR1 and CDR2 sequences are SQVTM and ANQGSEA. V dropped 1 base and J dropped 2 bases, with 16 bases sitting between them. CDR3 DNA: TGCAGCGTTGAAGGATGGGCCGGGGGGCCCACAGATACGCAGTATTTT. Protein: CSVEGWAGGPTDTQYF.

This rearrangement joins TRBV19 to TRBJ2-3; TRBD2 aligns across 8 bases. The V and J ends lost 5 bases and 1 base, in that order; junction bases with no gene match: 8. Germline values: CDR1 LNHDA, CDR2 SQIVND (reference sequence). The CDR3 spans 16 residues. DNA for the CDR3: TGTGCCAGTAGTCATCCGGGGGGGGAGGGCACAGATACGCAGTATTTT. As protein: CASSHPGGEGTDTQYF.

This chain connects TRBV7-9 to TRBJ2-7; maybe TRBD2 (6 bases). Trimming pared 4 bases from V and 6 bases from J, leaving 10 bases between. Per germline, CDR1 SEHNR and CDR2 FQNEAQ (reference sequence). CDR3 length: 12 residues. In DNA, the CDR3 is TGTGCCAGCAGCTCTGGGGGAGGCGAGCAGTACTTC. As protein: CASSSGGGEQYF.

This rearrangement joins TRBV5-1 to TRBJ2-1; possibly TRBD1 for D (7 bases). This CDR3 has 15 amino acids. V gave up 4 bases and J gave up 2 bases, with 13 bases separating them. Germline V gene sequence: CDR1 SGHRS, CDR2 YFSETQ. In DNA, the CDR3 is TGCGCCAGCAGCCAGGGGGGTGGGGCCTACAATGAGCAGTTCTTC. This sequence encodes CASSQGGGAYNEQFF.

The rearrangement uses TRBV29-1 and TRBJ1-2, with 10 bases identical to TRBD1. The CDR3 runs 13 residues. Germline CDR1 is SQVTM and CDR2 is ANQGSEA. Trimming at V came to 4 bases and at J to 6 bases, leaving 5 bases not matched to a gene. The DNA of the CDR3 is TGCAGCGTTGGCGGGACAGGGGTGGATGGCTACACCTTC. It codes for CSVGGTGVDGYTF.

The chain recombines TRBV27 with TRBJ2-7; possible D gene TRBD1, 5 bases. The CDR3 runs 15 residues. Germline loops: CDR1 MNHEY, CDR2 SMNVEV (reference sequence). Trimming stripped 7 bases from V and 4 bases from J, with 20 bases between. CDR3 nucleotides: TGTGCCAGCACCCACGTGTTAGGGGCGAATTACGAGCAGTACTTC. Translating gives CASTHVLGANYEQYF.

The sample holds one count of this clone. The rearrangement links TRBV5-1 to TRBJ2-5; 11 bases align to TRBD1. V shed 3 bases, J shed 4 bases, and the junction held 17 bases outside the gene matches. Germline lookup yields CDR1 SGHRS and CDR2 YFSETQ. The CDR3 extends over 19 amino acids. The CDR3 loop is CASSSGLRGQGAIRETQYF. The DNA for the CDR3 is TGCGCCAGCAGCTCTGGATTGCGTGGACAGGGGGCTATTCGAGAGACCCAGTACTTC.

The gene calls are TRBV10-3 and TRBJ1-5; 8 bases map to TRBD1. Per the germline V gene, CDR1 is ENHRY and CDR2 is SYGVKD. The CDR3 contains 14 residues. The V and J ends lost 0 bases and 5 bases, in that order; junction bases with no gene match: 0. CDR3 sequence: CAISESTGDQPQHF. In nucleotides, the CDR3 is TGTGCCATCAGTGAGTCGACAGGGGATCAGCCCCAGCATTTT.

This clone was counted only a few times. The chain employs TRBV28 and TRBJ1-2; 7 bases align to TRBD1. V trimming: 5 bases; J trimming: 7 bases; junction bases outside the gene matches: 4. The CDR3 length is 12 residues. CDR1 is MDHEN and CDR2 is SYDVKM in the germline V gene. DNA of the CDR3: TGTGCCAGCAGTCAGACAGGGTTTGGCTACACCTTC. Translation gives CASSQTGFGYTF.

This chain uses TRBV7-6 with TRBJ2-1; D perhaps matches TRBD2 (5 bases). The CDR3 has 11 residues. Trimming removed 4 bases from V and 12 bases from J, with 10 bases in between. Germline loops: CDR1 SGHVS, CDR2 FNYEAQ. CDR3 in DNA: TGTGCCAGCAGCTCGGACTCTCGGCAGTTCTTC. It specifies CASSSDSRQFF.

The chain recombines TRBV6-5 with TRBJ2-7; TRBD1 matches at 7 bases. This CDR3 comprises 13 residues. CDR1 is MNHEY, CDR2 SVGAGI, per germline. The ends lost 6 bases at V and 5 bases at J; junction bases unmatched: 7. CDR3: CASRRQGFDEQYF. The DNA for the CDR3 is TGTGCCAGCAGAAGACAGGGTTTTGACGAGCAGTACTTC.

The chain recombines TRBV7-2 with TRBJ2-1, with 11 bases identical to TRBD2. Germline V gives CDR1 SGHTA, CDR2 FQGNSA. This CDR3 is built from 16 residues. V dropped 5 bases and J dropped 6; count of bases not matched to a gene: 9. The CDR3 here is CASSLLAGGRGNEQFF. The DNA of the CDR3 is TGTGCCAGCAGCCTGCTAGCGGGAGGTCGGGGCAATGAGCAGTTCTTC.

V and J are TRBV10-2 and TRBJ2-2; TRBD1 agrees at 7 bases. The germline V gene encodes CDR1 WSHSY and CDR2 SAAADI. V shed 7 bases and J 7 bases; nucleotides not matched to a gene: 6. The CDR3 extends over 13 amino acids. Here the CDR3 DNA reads TGCGCCAGCACCGGACAGGCTGGCGGGGAGCTGTTTTTT. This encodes CASTGQAGGELFF.

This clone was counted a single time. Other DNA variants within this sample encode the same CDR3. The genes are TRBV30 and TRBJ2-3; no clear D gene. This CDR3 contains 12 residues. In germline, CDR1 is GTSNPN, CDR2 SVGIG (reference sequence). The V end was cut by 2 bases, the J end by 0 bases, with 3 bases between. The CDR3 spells CAWSPSTDTQYF. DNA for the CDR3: TGTGCCTGGAGTCCTAGCACAGATACGCAGTATTTT.

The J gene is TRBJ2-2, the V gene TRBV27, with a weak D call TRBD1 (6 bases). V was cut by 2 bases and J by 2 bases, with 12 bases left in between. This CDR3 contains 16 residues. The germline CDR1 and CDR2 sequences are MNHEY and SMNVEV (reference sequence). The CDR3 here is CASSLTGTTNTGELFF. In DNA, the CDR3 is TGTGCCAGCAGTTTAACCGGGACAACAAACACCGGGGAGCTGTTTTTT.

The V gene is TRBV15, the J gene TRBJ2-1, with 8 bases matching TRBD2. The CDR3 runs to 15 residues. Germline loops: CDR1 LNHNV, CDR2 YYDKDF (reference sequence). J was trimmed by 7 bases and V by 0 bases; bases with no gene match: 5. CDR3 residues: CATSRDLAGMNEQFF. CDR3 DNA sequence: TGTGCCACCAGCAGAGACCTAGCGGGCATGAATGAGCAGTTCTTC.

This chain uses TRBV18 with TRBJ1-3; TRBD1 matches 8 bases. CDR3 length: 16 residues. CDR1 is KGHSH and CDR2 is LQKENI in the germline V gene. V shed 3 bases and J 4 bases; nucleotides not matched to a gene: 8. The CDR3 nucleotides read TGTGCCAGCTCACCTACCCAGGGGGCGAACGGAAACACCATATATTTT. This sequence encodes CASSPTQGANGNTIYF.

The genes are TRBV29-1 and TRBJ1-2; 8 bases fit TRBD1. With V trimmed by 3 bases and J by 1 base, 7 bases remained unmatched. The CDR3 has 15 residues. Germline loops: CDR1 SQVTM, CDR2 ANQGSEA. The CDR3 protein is CSVEKRQGLNYGYTF. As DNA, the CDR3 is TGCAGCGTTGAGAAACGACAGGGGCTTAACTATGGCTACACCTTC.

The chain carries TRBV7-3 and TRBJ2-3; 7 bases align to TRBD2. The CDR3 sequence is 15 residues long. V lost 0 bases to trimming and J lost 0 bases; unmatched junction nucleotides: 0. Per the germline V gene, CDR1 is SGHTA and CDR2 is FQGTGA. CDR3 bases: TGTGCCAGCAGCTTAACGGGGGGGAGCACAGATACGCAGTATTTT. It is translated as CASSLTGGSTDTQYF.

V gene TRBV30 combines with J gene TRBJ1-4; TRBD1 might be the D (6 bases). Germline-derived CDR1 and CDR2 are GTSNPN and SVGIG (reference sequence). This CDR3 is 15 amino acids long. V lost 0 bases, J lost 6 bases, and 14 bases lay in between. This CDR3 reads CAWSVRGTPHEKLFF. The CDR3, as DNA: TGTGCCTGGAGTGTACGAGGGACACCCCATGAAAAACTGTTTTTT.

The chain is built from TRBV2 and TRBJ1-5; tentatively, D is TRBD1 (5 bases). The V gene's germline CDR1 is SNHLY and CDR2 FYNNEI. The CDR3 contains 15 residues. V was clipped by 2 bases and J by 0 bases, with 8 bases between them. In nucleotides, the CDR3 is TGTGCCAGCAGTGAAAGACAGCCTAGCAATCAGCCCCAGCATTTT. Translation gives CASSERQPSNQPQHF.

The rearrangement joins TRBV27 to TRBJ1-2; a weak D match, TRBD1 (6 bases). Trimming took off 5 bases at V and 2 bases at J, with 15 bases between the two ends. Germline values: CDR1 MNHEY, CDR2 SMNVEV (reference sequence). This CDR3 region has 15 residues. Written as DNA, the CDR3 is TGTGCCAGCAGTCTCCGACCGGACAGAAACTATGGCTACACCTTC. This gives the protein CASSLRPDRNYGYTF.

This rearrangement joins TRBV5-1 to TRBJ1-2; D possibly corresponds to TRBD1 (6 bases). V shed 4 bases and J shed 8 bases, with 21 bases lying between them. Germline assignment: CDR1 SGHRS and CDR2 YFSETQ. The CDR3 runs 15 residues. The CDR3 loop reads CASSPIAGGAGGYTF. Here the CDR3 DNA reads TGCGCCAGCAGCCCGATAGCGGGGGGCGCCGGCGGCTACACCTTC. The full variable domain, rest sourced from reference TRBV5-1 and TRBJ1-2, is KAGVTQTPRYLIKTRGQQVTLSCSPISGHRSVSWYQQTPGQGLQFLFEYFSETQRNKGNFPGRFSGRQFSNSRSEMNVSTLELGDSALYLCASSPIAGGAGGYTFGSGTRLTVV.

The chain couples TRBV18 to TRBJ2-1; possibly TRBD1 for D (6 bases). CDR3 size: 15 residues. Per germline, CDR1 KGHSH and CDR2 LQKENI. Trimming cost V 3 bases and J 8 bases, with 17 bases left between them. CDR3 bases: TGTGCCAGCTCACCCCCTTCACTGGACAGACATGAGCAGTTCTTC. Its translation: CASSPPSLDRHEQFF.

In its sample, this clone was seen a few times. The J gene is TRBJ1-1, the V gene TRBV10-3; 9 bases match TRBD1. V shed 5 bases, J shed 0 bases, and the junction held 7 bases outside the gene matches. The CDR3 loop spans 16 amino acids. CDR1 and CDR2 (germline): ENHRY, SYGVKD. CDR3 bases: TGTGCCATCAGTATGGGACAGGGTTTCATGAACACTGAAGCTTTCTTT. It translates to CAISMGQGFMNTEAFF.

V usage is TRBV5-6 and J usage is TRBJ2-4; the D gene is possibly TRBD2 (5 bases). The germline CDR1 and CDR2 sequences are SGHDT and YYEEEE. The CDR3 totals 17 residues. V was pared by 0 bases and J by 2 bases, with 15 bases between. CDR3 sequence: CASSLAGSAGPKNIQYF. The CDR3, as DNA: TGTGCCAGCAGCTTGGCCGGGTCTGCGGGCCCCAAAAACATTCAGTACTTC.